The 23 T cell receptor beta chains reported below all come from one sample, sequenced in a study of shared clonotypes between healthy human individuals. Libraries were prepared by immunoSEQ multiplex PCR; TCRdb keeps only in-frame clonotypes and omits some of them. The sample has approximately 2.5 million clones, 90% to 95% seen once. Sample: naive CD4+ T cells from PBMCs. The sample's subset: CD45RA+ positively selected. All receptors come from a man aged 18 to 30 in good health. Some clones in this sample may be carry-over from other donors' samples.

A single count supports this clone. The CDR3 sequence: CASSISGVGETQYF. The CDR3 coding sequence is TGTGCCAGTAGTATTTCGGGAGTCGGAGAGACCCAGTACTTC. The chain has TRBV19 and TRBJ2-5, with D tentatively TRBD2 (6 bases). Per the germline V gene, CDR1 is LNHDA and CDR2 is SQIVND (reference sequence). The CDR3 has 14 residues. V was trimmed by 3 bases and J by 4 bases, leaving 12 bases between them.

The chain is built from TRBV5-1 and TRBJ2-2, with TRBD1 as a possible D gene (6 bases). Deletions cut 4 bases from V and 1 base from J, with 14 bases between. The germline gives CDR1 SGHRS, CDR2 YFSETQ. This CDR3 is 16 amino acids long. The CDR3 here is CASSLTTGRNTGELFF. CDR3 in DNA: TGCGCCAGCAGCCTTACGACAGGTCGGAACACCGGGGAGCTGTTTTTT. The whole variable domain, filled in from reference TRBV5-1 and TRBJ2-2, reads KAGVTQTPRYLIKTRGQQVTLSCSPISGHRSVSWYQQTPGQGLQFLFEYFSETQRNKGNFPGRFSGRQFSNSRSEMNVSTLELGDSALYLCASSLTTGRNTGELFFGEGSRLTVL.

The J gene is TRBJ1-1, the V gene TRBV9, with 7 nucleotides matching TRBD1. This CDR3 has 14 amino acids. Trimming cost V 7 bases and J 1 base; bases outside gene matches: 7. CDR1 and CDR2 (germline): SGDLS, YYNGEE. The CDR3 coding sequence is TGTGCCAGCGGGCTACAGGGGCAGAACACTGAAGCTTTCTTT. It yields the protein CASGLQGQNTEAFF.

The rearrangement uses TRBV28 and TRBJ1-2; D possibly corresponds to TRBD1 (5 bases). V lost 6 bases and J lost 4, with 27 bases in between. Looked up from germline, CDR1 is MDHEN and CDR2 is SYDVKM. CDR3 length: 18 residues. In DNA, the CDR3 is TGTGCCAGCAGCCAAACTTCGACAGCGTTCGGGGGGTCCTATGGCTACACCTTC. Encoded protein: CASSQTSTAFGGSYGYTF.

This chain joins TRBV6-5 and TRBJ1-2; 9 nucleotides match TRBD1. Trimming cost V 6 bases and J 4 bases; bases outside gene matches: 9. From germline, CDR1 is MNHEY and CDR2 SVGAGI. This CDR3 spans 15 amino acids. CDR3 sequence reads: CASSPLRTGAYGYTF. CDR3 DNA sequence: TGTGCCAGCAGCCCCTTAAGGACAGGGGCCTATGGCTACACCTTC.

The CDR3 nucleotides are TGTGCCAGCTCACCGACCACCGCAACTAATGAAAAACTGTTTTTT. Amino acid sequence: CASSPTTATNEKLFF. The rearrangement joins TRBV18 to TRBJ1-4, with D hard to call. The V end was cut by 3 bases, the J end by 0 bases, with 8 bases between. Germline V lookup: CDR1 KGHSH, CDR2 LQKENI. The CDR3 is 15 amino acids.

Turning to this clone: The sample holds other DNA sequences that translate to the same CDR3. The rearrangement uses TRBV4-2 and TRBJ1-4, with TRBD1 matching over 7 bases. The germline gives CDR1 LGHNA, CDR2 YNFKEQ. The CDR3 loop spans 15 amino acids. V was clipped by 1 base and J by 4 bases; unmatched bases: 3. CDR3 residues: CASSQGDRDNEKLFF. In nucleotides, the CDR3 is TGTGCCAGCAGCCAAGGGGACAGAGATAATGAAAAACTGTTTTTT.

V gene TRBV11-2 combines with J gene TRBJ2-2; D tentatively fits TRBD1 or TRBD2 (5 bases each). This CDR3 has 15 residues. Germline assignment: CDR1 SGHAT and CDR2 FQNNGV. With 3 bases removed from V and 6 bases from J, the gap between germline ends came to 14 bases. The CDR3, as DNA: TGTGCCAGCAGCTTCCCCGGGGCCCCGGCCGGGGAGCTGTTTTTT. This sequence encodes CASSFPGAPAGELFF.

V and J are TRBV15 and TRBJ2-4; the D is unclear. The germline V and J ends were trimmed by 8 bases and 7 bases, with 15 bases remaining between them. The CDR3 is 13 residues long. Germline CDR1 reads LNHNV; CDR2 reads YYDKDF (reference sequence). The CDR3 bases are TGTGCCACCGCCATTGGACCCGAGAACATTCAGTACTTC. This sequence encodes CATAIGPENIQYF.

The J gene is TRBJ1-1, the V gene TRBV9; no clear D. There are 18 residues in the CDR3. CDR1 and CDR2 from the germline V gene are SGDLS and YYNGEE. Between the trimmed V and J ends, which lost 0 bases and 5 bases, there was a span of 23 bases. CDR3 protein: CASSVASTVPRLGTEAFF. For the CDR3, the DNA is TGTGCCAGCAGCGTAGCCTCGACGGTACCTAGACTGGGGACTGAAGCTTTCTTT. The full variable domain, rest sourced from reference TRBV9 and TRBJ1-1, is DSGVTQTPKHLITATGQRVTLRCSPRSGDLSVYWYQQSLDQGLQFLIQYYNGEERAKGNILERFSAQQFPDLHSELNLSSLELGDSALYFCASSVASTVPRLGTEAFFGQGTRLTVV.

The chain is built from TRBV6-5 and TRBJ1-1, with 8 bases matching TRBD1. The germline CDR1 and CDR2 sequences are MNHEY and SVGAGI. The CDR3 contains 11 residues. V trimming: 5 bases; J trimming: 13 bases; junction bases outside the gene matches: 6. Here the CDR3 DNA reads TGTGCCAGCAGTACAAGGACAGGGCTTTTCTTT. It specifies CASSTRTGLFF.

This sequence joins TRBV7-2 and TRBJ2-3; no clear D gene. Trimming removed 1 base from V and 4 bases from J, with 6 bases in between. This CDR3 is built from 13 residues. Germline CDR1 and CDR2: SGHTA and FQGNSA. CDR3 sequence reads: CASSLERSDTQYF. CDR3 DNA sequence: TGTGCCAGCAGCTTAGAACGGTCAGATACGCAGTATTTT.

This chain links TRBV5-1 with TRBJ2-3; possibly TRBD1 for D (6 bases). The germline V gene has CDR1 SGHRS and CDR2 YFSETQ. The CDR3 extends over 15 amino acids. The V and J ends lost 4 bases and 2 bases respectively, with 14 bases between them. The CDR3 sequence is CASSQQGQTTDTQYF. As DNA, the CDR3 is TGCGCCAGCAGCCAACAAGGACAGACCACAGATACGCAGTATTTT.

The V and J genes are TRBV21-1 and TRBJ2-1; the D call TRBD1 from the table was never checked on the DNA. TRBV21-1 is reported as a pseudogene. The CDR3 totals 15 residues. CDR3 in DNA: TGTGCCAGCAGCCAAAGGGGCCAGGGCTACAATGAGCAGTTCTTC. Residues: CASSQRGQGYNEQFF.

The genes are TRBV5-4 and TRBJ2-5, with 10 positions matching TRBD1. CDR1 is SGHNT and CDR2 is YYREEE in the germline V gene (reference sequence). CDR3 length: 15 amino acids. Unmatched junction bases numbered 4, after V lost 4 bases and J lost 1 base. In DNA, the CDR3 is TGTGCCAGCAGCCTCCGGGACAGGGGCCAAGAGACCCAGTACTTC. Translated: CASSLRDRGQETQYF.

The J gene is TRBJ2-2, the V gene TRBV5-1; D remains unclear. Germline assignment: CDR1 SGHRS and CDR2 YFSETQ. The V gene lost 0 bases and the J gene lost 4 bases, with 7 bases spanning the gap. The CDR3 is made up of 14 amino acids. The CDR3 region is CASSLDRPTGELFF. CDR3 sequence (DNA): TGCGCCAGCAGCTTGGACAGACCCACCGGGGAGCTGTTTTTT.

The chain has TRBV28 and TRBJ1-2, with D possibly being TRBD1 (5 bases). This CDR3 spans 12 amino acids. Trimming stripped 4 bases from V and 8 bases from J, with 11 bases between. Germline V gene sequence: CDR1 MDHEN, CDR2 SYDVKM. The CDR3 bases are TGTGCCAGCAGTTCTTCCGGGACCGGCTACACCTTC. It yields the protein CASSSSGTGYTF.

The chain carries TRBV5-4 and TRBJ1-3; D not resolved. Germline V CDR1 and CDR2: SGHNT, YYREEE (reference sequence). V lost 3 bases and J lost 2, with 15 bases in between. The CDR3 is 16 residues long. CDR3 sequence reads: CASSWREGFAGNTIYF. DNA of the CDR3: TGTGCCAGCAGCTGGCGGGAGGGTTTCGCTGGAAACACCATATATTTT.

This rearrangement joins TRBV9 to TRBJ2-2; possible D gene TRBD2, 6 bases. The CDR3 runs 15 residues. CDR1 is SGDLS, CDR2 YYNGEE, per germline. V lost 0 bases to trimming and J lost 6 bases, with 12 bases between them. CDR3 loop: CASSVAGVNPGELFF. CDR3 coding DNA: TGTGCCAGCAGCGTAGCGGGAGTAAACCCCGGGGAGCTGTTTTTT.

This chain joins TRBV7-2 and TRBJ2-5, with no clear D. V gave up 3 bases and J gave up 1 base, with 9 bases separating them. Germline V gene lookup returns CDR1 SGHTA and CDR2 FQGNSA. The CDR3 has 14 residues. For the CDR3, the DNA is TGTGCCAGCAGCTTGATGTCCCTCCAAGAGACCCAGTACTTC. It yields the protein CASSLMSLQETQYF.

This clone was seen once. The gene calls are TRBV28 and TRBJ2-5, with 9 positions matching TRBD2. Per germline, CDR1 MDHEN and CDR2 SYDVKM. Losses at the gene ends were 7 bases for V and 4 bases for J; bases not matched to a gene: 10. The CDR3 is 15 residues long. CDR3 nucleotide sequence: TGTGCCAGCACCCAGTCGCTAGCGGGAATAGAGACCCAGTACTTC. Translating it yields CASTQSLAGIETQYF.

This clone was detected only once. This sequence joins TRBV15 and TRBJ1-2; D is unclear. CDR3 size: 13 residues. V lost 6 bases and J 8 bases, leaving 16 bases between the germline ends. Per germline, CDR1 LNHNV and CDR2 YYDKDF (reference sequence). CDR3 sequence: CATSRAAEWGYTF. The CDR3 DNA follows: TGTGCCACCAGTCGAGCAGCGGAGTGGGGCTACACCTTC.

The chain links TRBV7-9 to TRBJ2-3; D call uncertain. The germline V and J ends were trimmed by 4 bases and 9 bases, with 8 bases remaining between them. CDR3 size: 11 residues. The germline V gene has CDR1 SEHNR and CDR2 FQNEAQ (reference sequence). The DNA of the CDR3 is TGTGCCAGCAGCTCAAACCCAACGCAGTATTTT. Protein product: CASSSNPTQYF.